These 27 T cell receptor beta chains were sequenced from one sample in a study of control samples from healthy donors and cancer patients. Assay: immunoSEQ multiplex PCR; the TCRdb copy retains only in-frame clones and omits some. The sample gives some 210,000 clones, roughly nine tenths of which show up once; about 1.7% is in the top ten. Sequencing was performed on blood. Every receptor here comes from a man in his thirties or forties in good health.

In its sample, this clone was seen a few times. This chain uses TRBV7-2 with TRBJ2-1, with D perhaps matching TRBD1 (5 bases). The ends were cut back, 7 bases at V and 16 bases at J, with 20 bases in the middle. CDR1 is SGHTA, CDR2 FQGNSA, per germline. The CDR3 has 12 residues. The CDR3 DNA is TGTGCCAGCACCTTTTCACAGGAACGGGCCTTCTTC. It is translated as CASTFSQERAFF.

This clone was counted once. The chain recombines TRBV5-1 with TRBJ1-6; no firm D call. CDR1 is SGHRS and CDR2 is YFSETQ in the germline V gene. The CDR3 totals 15 residues. V gave up 3 bases and J gave up 10 bases, with 17 bases separating them. This CDR3 is CASSSSFLPGSPLHF. As DNA, the CDR3 is TGCGCCAGCAGCTCATCGTTCCTGCCGGGCTCACCCCTCCACTTT.

The rearrangement joins TRBV14 to TRBJ2-7; possible D gene TRBD1, 5 bases. From germline, CDR1 is SGHDN and CDR2 FVKESK. V was pared by 3 bases and J by 6 bases, with 12 bases between. This CDR3 comprises 13 residues. The CDR3 here is CASSQGPGSEQYF. DNA of the CDR3: TGTGCCAGCAGCCAGGGCCCAGGGTCCGAGCAGTACTTC.

As to this clone: The sample has other DNA sequences that encode this CDR3 too. The chain is built from TRBV5-1 and TRBJ1-2; 8 bases are a match to TRBD1. The V gene end was trimmed by 3 bases and the J gene end by 4 bases; junction bases not matched to a gene: 5. The germline CDR1 and CDR2 sequences are SGHRS and YFSETQ. The CDR3 consists of 14 residues. CDR3 sequence (DNA): TGCGCCAGCAGCTCCGGACAGGGCGGCTATGGCTACACCTTC. Translated: CASSSGQGGYGYTF.

This clone was recorded once. The rearrangement uses TRBV4-1 and TRBJ1-2, with a tentative D call TRBD1 (6 bases). Germline V gene lookup returns CDR1 MGHRA and CDR2 YSYEKL. This CDR3 contains 15 residues. V was trimmed by 0 bases and J by 4 bases, leaving 12 bases between them. CDR3 protein: CASSQDPGAPYGYTF. For the CDR3, the DNA is TGCGCCAGCAGCCAAGATCCGGGGGCCCCCTATGGCTACACCTTC.

The J gene is TRBJ1-2, the V gene TRBV7-9, with 8 nucleotides matching TRBD1. Per the germline V gene, CDR1 is SEHNR and CDR2 is FQNEAQ (reference sequence). After removal of 4 bases from V and 0 bases from J, the junction contained 13 bases not matched to a gene. CDR3 length: 18 amino acids. DNA of the CDR3: TGTGCCAGCAGCTCCGAATACCGGACAGGGACACCTAACTATGGCTACACCTTC. It codes for CASSSEYRTGTPNYGYTF.

A single count supports this clone. The chain joins TRBV19 to TRBJ1-1; D gene ambiguous. V gave up 4 bases and J gave up 2 bases, with 17 bases separating them. The CDR3 covers 16 residues. CDR1 LNHDA and CDR2 SQIVND come from the germline V gene (reference sequence). CDR3 DNA sequence: TGTGCCAGTAGTACACGCGTCGAGAGCAGTAACACTGAAGCTTTCTTT. Protein product: CASSTRVESSNTEAFF.

The CDR3 sequence is CASSTTGYSPLHF. The CDR3 bases are TGTGCCAGCAGCACTACAGGGTATTCACCCCTCCACTTT. The J gene is TRBJ1-6, the V gene TRBV7-8, with a possible D match to TRBD1 (6 bases). This CDR3 region has 13 residues. Germline CDR1 reads SGHVS; CDR2 reads FQNEAQ. V was cut by 5 bases and J by 8 bases, with 10 bases left in between. The whole variable domain, filled in from reference TRBV7-8 and TRBJ1-6, reads GAGVSQSPRYKVAKRGQDVALRCDPISGHVSLFWYQQALGQGPEFLTYFQNEAQLDKSGLPSDRFFAERPEGSVSTLKIQRTQQEDSAVYLCASSTTGYSPLHFGNGTRLTVT.

The rearrangement joins TRBV6-6 to TRBJ2-1; D may be TRBD1 or TRBD2 (5 bases each). There are 12 residues in the CDR3. Germline loops: CDR1 MNHNY, CDR2 SVGAGI (reference sequence). V lost 6 bases and J 6 bases, leaving 9 bases between the germline ends. CDR3 in amino acids: CASRGEINEQFF. The DNA of the CDR3 is TGTGCCAGCAGGGGGGAGATCAATGAGCAGTTCTTC.

This clone was recorded once. V gene TRBV6-4 combines with J gene TRBJ2-7; 9 nucleotides align to TRBD2. Germline V gives CDR1 MRHNA, CDR2 SNTAGT. The ends lost 6 bases at V and 6 bases at J; junction bases unmatched: 6. The CDR3 contains 13 residues. The DNA for the CDR3 is TGTGCCAGCAGAGCGGGGGGTCTGGGCGAGCAGTACTTC. Amino acid sequence: CASRAGGLGEQYF.

The chain uses TRBV4-1 and TRBJ1-4; 7 bases align to TRBD1. Unmatched junction bases numbered 10, after V lost 0 bases and J lost 9 bases. The CDR3 totals 16 residues. Germline CDR1 reads MGHRA; CDR2 reads YSYEKL. The CDR3 DNA sequence: TGCGCCAGCAGCCAAGATAGCGGGGAGGGGGCGCAAAAACTGTTTTTT. This translates into CASSQDSGEGAQKLFF.

The rearrangement links TRBV19 to TRBJ2-2, with D perhaps assigned TRBD1 or TRBD2 (6 bases each). V lost 3 bases and J lost 0, with 17 bases in between. The CDR3 length is 18 residues. CDR1 and CDR2 (germline): LNHDA, SQIVND (reference sequence). Here the CDR3 reads CASSMGLPGAANTGELFF. Here the CDR3 DNA reads TGTGCCAGTAGTATGGGGCTTCCGGGGGCCGCGAACACCGGGGAGCTGTTTTTT.

The chain couples TRBV12-3 or TRBV12-4 to TRBJ1-2; D is possibly TRBD1 (5 bases). The V and J ends lost 3 bases and 8 bases respectively, with 10 bases between them. The CDR3 is 12 residues long. CDR3 bases: TGTGCCAGCAGTTTGGGACTTATCGGCTACACCTTC. Translation gives CASSLGLIGYTF.

V gene TRBV2 combines with J gene TRBJ2-7, with 14 bases lining up with TRBD2. Looked up from germline, CDR1 is SNHLY and CDR2 is FYNNEI. The length of the CDR3 is 18 residues. Trimming took 3 bases from V and 2 from J; bases not matched to a gene: 9. CDR3 nucleotides: TGTGCCAGCAGTGATTCCCAACCGGGACTAGCGGGGGCCTACGAGCAGTACTTC. The encoded protein is CASSDSQPGLAGAYEQYF.

V gene TRBV9 combines with J gene TRBJ1-1; 8 bases align to TRBD1. The CDR3 runs 15 residues. V trimming: 0 bases; J trimming: 3 bases; junction bases outside the gene matches: 4. The germline CDR1 and CDR2 sequences are SGDLS and YYNGEE. Written as DNA, the CDR3 is TGTGCCAGCAGCGTAGCAGGGGGCGGGTACACTGAAGCTTTCTTT. Amino acids: CASSVAGGGYTEAFF.

This chain uses TRBV3-1 (or the pseudogene TRBV3-2) with TRBJ2-3; 11 positions agree with TRBD2. This CDR3 comprises 15 residues. Germline lookup yields CDR1 LGHDT and CDR2 YNNKEL (reference sequence). Trimming cost V 2 bases and J 5 bases; bases outside gene matches: 3. CDR3 sequence reads: CASSQLAGGLDTQYF. The CDR3 coding sequence is TGTGCCAGCAGCCAACTAGCGGGGGGTCTAGATACGCAGTATTTT.

The chain joins TRBV6-5 to TRBJ1-1; no clear D. The CDR3 sequence is 12 residues long. Germline V gives CDR1 MNHEY, CDR2 SVGAGI. CDR3 nucleotides: TGTGCGGTCTCATCGTCTCCGACTGAAGCTTTCTTT. Its translation: CAVSSSPTEAFF.

The genes are TRBV2 and TRBJ1-4, with D possibly being TRBD1 (6 bases). V shed 7 bases and J shed 5 bases, with 17 bases lying between them. The CDR3 covers 15 residues. Germline values: CDR1 SNHLY, CDR2 FYNNEI. The CDR3 loop reads CASTPQGSRNEKLFF. The CDR3 bases are TGTGCCAGCACCCCACAGGGATCCCGGAATGAAAAACTGTTTTTT.

The rearrangement joins TRBV20-1 to TRBJ1-2; 7 bases are a match to TRBD1. CDR1 is DFQATT, CDR2 SNEGSKA, per germline (reference sequence). This CDR3 region has 12 residues. After removal of 3 bases from V and 6 bases from J, the junction contained 4 bases not matched to a gene. The CDR3 nucleotides read TGCAGTGCTAGTCGACAGGGCCATGGCTACACCTTC. Amino acids: CSASRQGHGYTF.

The V gene is TRBV11-3, the J gene TRBJ1-1, with TRBD1 as a possible D gene (6 bases). CDR1 and CDR2 (germline): SGHNT, YENEEA. This CDR3 contains 14 residues. Trimming left V 4 bases short and J 7 bases short, with 16 bases between. CDR3 DNA: TGTGCCAGCAGCTCCCGCCACCTGACAGGTGAAGCTTTCTTT. This translates into CASSSRHLTGEAFF.

This chain uses TRBV28 with TRBJ1-2, with TRBD1 matching 7 bases. Germline loops: CDR1 MDHEN, CDR2 SYDVKM. CDR3 length equals 16 residues. The V gene end was trimmed by 3 bases and the J gene end by 4 bases; junction bases not matched to a gene: 11. In DNA form, the CDR3 reads TGTGCCAGCAGTTTCCAGGGGGGTCCCCTTACCTATGGCTACACCTTC. This gives the protein CASSFQGGPLTYGYTF.

The chain links TRBV11-2 to TRBJ1-1; D is uncertain. CDR1 and CDR2 (germline): SGHAT, FQNNGV. The V gene lost 5 bases and the J gene lost 4 bases, with 14 bases spanning the gap. This CDR3 comprises 14 residues. CDR3 region: CASSKEASSTEAFF. CDR3 nucleotides: TGTGCCAGCAGCAAAGAGGCTTCATCCACTGAAGCTTTCTTT. Filled out from reference TRBV11-2 and TRBJ1-1, the complete variable domain reads EAGVAQSPRYKIIEKRQSVAFWCNPISGHATLYWYQQILGQGPKLLIQFQNNGVVDDSQLPKDRFSAERLKGVDSTLKIQPAKLEDSAVYLCASSKEASSTEAFFGQGTRLTVV.

V gene TRBV7-9 combines with J gene TRBJ1-6, with D perhaps TRBD1 (6 bases). Germline loops: CDR1 SEHNR, CDR2 FQNEAQ (reference sequence). Trimming shortened V by 8 bases and J by 9 bases, and 17 bases separated the two germline ends. There are 14 residues in the CDR3. The CDR3 region is CASAEAGGGSPLHF. The CDR3 region has the DNA TGTGCCAGCGCGGAGGCGGGGGGCGGTTCACCCCTCCACTTT.

This clone was observed once. The chain couples TRBV21-1 to TRBJ2-7; TRBD1 is the table's D call and was not checked against the DNA. TRBV21-1 is a recognized pseudogene. The CDR3 loop spans 20 amino acids. The DNA of the CDR3 is TGTGCCAGCAGCAAGACCCTACAAAAGGGGGGACAGAGGAGCTCCTACGAGCAGTACTTC. Amino acids: CASSKTLQKGGQRSSYEQYF.

The rearrangement joins TRBV27 to TRBJ1-5, with a weak D call TRBD1 (6 bases). The CDR3 runs to 14 residues. The germline gives CDR1 MNHEY, CDR2 SMNVEV (reference sequence). The V and J ends lost 9 bases and 3 bases respectively, with 15 bases between them. CDR3 DNA: TGTGCCAGTTCAGGGGTCGGCAACAATCAGCCCCAGCATTTT. Encoded protein: CASSGVGNNQPQHF.

The chain carries TRBV12-3 or TRBV12-4 and TRBJ1-5, with no clear D. The CDR3 contains 13 residues. V shed 2 bases and J shed 6 bases, with 8 bases lying between them. CDR3 sequence (DNA): TGTGCCAGCAGTTTAAGGGATAGTCAGCCCCAGCATTTT. Translated: CASSLRDSQPQHF.

The gene calls are TRBV3-1 (or the pseudogene TRBV3-2) and TRBJ2-1; TRBD2 matches at 10 bases. This CDR3 region has 18 residues. The V and J ends lost 6 bases and 4 bases, in that order; junction bases with no gene match: 15. The germline gives CDR1 LGHDT, CDR2 YNNKEL (reference sequence). CDR3: CASSPSGGAWGGYNEQFF. CDR3 nucleotides: TGTGCCAGCAGTCCGAGCGGGGGGGCCTGGGGTGGATACAATGAGCAGTTCTTC.